The clone carrying this T cell receptor beta chain was recorded a few times. The antigen is unknown. This entry comes from a study of shared clonotypes between healthy human individuals. General observations from the study: Donors were few, which limited the genetic and exposure-history diversity represented. Among donors, clonotype sharing was expected to be affected by sequencing depth. Clonotypes that were shared across a handful of donors made up roughly 5.2% of naive CD4 clonotypes. Clonotypes which were not shared had lower generation probabilities than clonotypes that all four donors shared.

TCRdb keeps only in-frame clones here, not all; method: immunoSEQ multiplex PCR. Of 600,000 to 800,000 clones in the sample, just under 75% were seen once. The CDR3 is 16 residues long. The germline V and J ends were trimmed by 5 bases and 2 bases, with 18 bases remaining between them. The V gene's germline CDR1 is SGHVS and CDR2 FNYEAQ. The sample was memory CD4+ T cells sorted from blood. Subset defined: CD45RA-negative fraction. J is TRBJ2-5 and V is TRBV7-6, with D possibly TRBD1 on 6 matching bases. The sequence was obtained from a woman aged 25 to 39 in good health. The CDR3 DNA is TGTGCCAGCAGCAGTAGCGACAGGACCCTACAAGAGACCCAGTACTTC. Amino acid sequence: CASSSSDRTLQETQYF.